This TCR delta chain was sequenced in a study of gamma-delta T cells after stem cell transplantation. TCRdb processed the RT-PCR reads again with the CATT caller. This sample has around 13,000 delta-chain clones, with 30% to 35% found just once. The germline CDR1 and CDR2 sequences are NSMFDY and ISSIKDK. The CDR3 is 20 residues long. Trimming shortened V by 0 bases and J by 1 base, and 28 bases separated the two germline ends. Sequenced material: gamma-delta T cells. The chain links TRAV29/DV5 to TRDJ1; D is perhaps TRDD3 (8 bases). The clonotype comes from a human donor. It is not recorded whose cells these are; they may come from a transplant donor. This CDR3 reads CAASGPSWGTCLPFTDKLIF. Written as DNA, the CDR3 is TGTGCAGCAAGCGGGCCTTCCTGGGGGACCTGCCTCCCTTTCACCGATAAACTCATCTTT.